The sequence of this T cell receptor beta chain was determined in a study of cytomegalovirus exposure and HLA in healthy donors. Vbeta (60) and Jbeta (13) primers were used in the PCR. Clones were read by immunoSEQ multiplex PCR, and TCRdb kept only the in-frame ones, dropping some. The data hold some 250,000 clones, with 82% observed a single time. CDR1 and CDR2 from the germline V gene are MNHEY and SMNVEV (reference sequence). V was shortened by 2 bases and J by 6 bases, with 14 bases between the two germline ends. CDR3 length: 15 amino acids. The sequenced sample was PBMCs. The origin of this receptor is a woman between 40 and 50 years old in good health and CMV-seropositive. This chain uses TRBV27 with TRBJ1-5; D may be TRBD1 (6 bases). The CDR3, as DNA: TGTGCCAGCAGTTTAGAAGGGACATCGGGTCAGCCCCAGCATTTT. Translated, it gives CASSLEGTSGQPQHF.